This T cell receptor (beta chain) was recovered during a study of Graves' ophthalmopathy and Graves' hyperthyroidism (dated by TCRdb to 2017 to 2018). Looking at the study overall: Peripheral blood was collected before any treatment was given, at the time of initial diagnosis. The study used signatures of the TCR beta repertoire to tell Graves' ophthalmopathy apart from Graves' hyperthyroidism and to predict which patients would progress to ophthalmopathy. In total, around 130 blood samples were TCR-sequenced: around 42 ophthalmopathy, approximately 80 hyperthyroidism and some 17 hyperthyroidism-to-ophthalmopathy patients. A discovery set of 95 to 100 patients (under 45 ophthalmopathy, some 58 stable hyperthyroidism) was enrolled to explore V-J signatures distinguishing ophthalmopathy from hyperthyroidism. An independent validation cohort comprised some 18 hyperthyroidism patients and over 15 patients who later progressed from hyperthyroidism to ophthalmopathy. In roughly 6 hyperthyroidism patients, T-cell repertoires of thyroid tissue and blood were compared. Following sampling, methimazole starting at 30 mg daily was administered to hyperthyroidism patients, and high-dose intravenous methylprednisolone was administered to ophthalmopathy patients. The roughly 100 discovery patients were randomly divided into training and test sets at a 7:3 ratio. General findings and caveats noted by the study authors: No statistical method was used to set the sample size in advance, and the investigators knew which group each participant was assigned to. Among expanded thyroid clonotypes with frequency above 0.001, most also showed up in blood, which suggests that blood repertoires may reflect the thyroid immune response. In validation, the model predicted ophthalmopathy progression with about 71% sensitivity and 72.22% specificity; about a dozen predicted patients were CT-confirmed with GO in a median of approximately 6.5 months. In cross-validation, the 13-signature model distinguished ophthalmopathy from stable hyperthyroidism with nearly 90% sensitivity and about 84% specificity, and in the test set the corresponding values were roughly 80% and 76%.

Hyperthyroidism was considered stable if no progression to ophthalmopathy occurred within 18 months of follow-up. The hyperthyroidism patients were 18 to 65 years old and newly diagnosed, with a disease duration of less than 2 months. Patients were excluded if they had other autoimmune diseases, uncontrolled infections, pregnancy or lactation. Clinical symptoms, serum thyroxine, TRAb, thyroid ultrasound and orbital computed tomography were used for diagnosis. PBMCs were isolated from approximately 10 ml of fresh peripheral blood by Ficoll-Paque density gradient centrifugation. Total RNA was extracted using Trizol reagent, and RNA quality was checked on an Agilent 2100 Bioanalyzer. This clonotype was seen ten or more times. Its antigen has not been determined. No base quality values were provided; no much bigger clone lies one nucleotide off. Trimming at the junction amounts to 1 base on V and 4 bases on J, and the germline ends lie 7 bases apart. The germline V gene provides CDR1 SQVTM and CDR2 ANQGSEA. From its cysteine to its phenylalanine, the CDR3 spans 12 amino acids. Only the CDR3 part of the read is kept: 36 bases, read in frame from the first base.

For repertoire sequencing, TCR beta CDR3 regions were amplified from RNA transcripts. The first round was an RT-PCR using HTBI primers with the Qiagen OneStep RT-PCR kit, and this first round was followed by a second-round multiplex PCR, then size selection and purification. Libraries were sequenced paired-end with 100 bp reads on an Illumina HiSeq2000. Per the authors' processing: Reads were processed with SOAPnuke, discarding reads with adapters, uncalled bases, mean Phred below 15, or no exact constant-primer or identifier match. COPE v1.2.5 was used to merge high-quality paired reads. Each unique nucleotide sequence was defined as a clonotype, and clonotypes were aligned to IMGT TRB V, D and J references with MiTCR v1.1. The analysis was limited to V-J combinations with a frequency above 0.0001, which together covered approximately 99% of the repertoires. For each V-J combination, a TCR clonal expansion and chaos score was defined as the ratio of F50 clonal expansion to chaos observed in the TCRdist matrix. Features were reduced by Welch's t-statistics and random forest to around 14 V-J combinations, which fed a naive Bayes classifier. The Morisita-Horn index was used to measure how similar the thyroid and blood repertoires were. The public reads were reanalyzed by TCRdb: fastp trimming at Q25, MiXCR alignment, in-frame beta chains only. Identical CDR3 proteins give one entry, which carries the most common genes and DNA. The V and J calls come from TCRdb's annotation, not from the publication. The sample yields hundreds of thousands of distinct CDR3 sequences; roughly 20% were counted once. The ten biggest clones cover approximately 3.2% of the sample.

This receptor was obtained from a young woman with stable Graves' hyperthyroidism. Donor details come from another sample of the same person, matched by shared clones. The sequenced sample consisted of peripheral blood. The receptor chain draws on TRBV29-1 and TRBJ1-1; the D gene lacks a confident call. In nucleotide form, the sequence is TGCAGCGTTGAAGGTGGTGCCACTGAAGCTTTCTTT. Translated, this is CSVEGGATEAFF.